This T cell receptor beta chain was sequenced during a study of beta chain features in type 1 diabetes. In germline, CDR1 is SQVTM, CDR2 ANQGSEA. The germline V and J ends were trimmed by 7 bases and 2 bases, with 18 bases remaining between them. CDR3 length: 14 residues. The entirety of the isolated RNA underwent reverse transcription, so expressed TCRB transcripts were sequenced. Sequencing used immunoSEQ multiplex PCR; TCRdb keeps in-frame clones, though not all of them. The sample yields roughly 730,000 clones, about an eighth seen once. The study's findings and limits: Moderate but significant shortening of TCRB CDR3s was recorded in all four CD4+ subsets from Type 1 diabetes patients.

This clone has more than one count but fewer than ten. The antigen remains undetermined. Material: naive CD4+ T cells from blood. The receptor was isolated from a man aged 18 to 35 with type 1 diabetes. The gene calls are TRBV29-1 and TRBJ2-7; D unclear. CDR3: CSAATGPRAYEQYF. CDR3 coding DNA: TGCAGCGCCGCTACCGGGCCCCGAGCCTACGAGCAGTACTTC.